This TCR beta chain was captured in a study of Ad26.COV2.S vaccination and SARS-CoV-2 variants. Study context: The Ad26.COV2.S arm of the COV1001 trial was where the donor was placed.

TCRdb keeps only in-frame clones here, not all; method: immunoSEQ multiplex PCR. In the table there are around 270,000 clones, around nine tenths of which are singletons. V was pared by 1 base and J by 7 bases, with 8 bases between. The CDR3 is made up of 13 amino acids. Germline CDR1 and CDR2: MGHRA and YSYEKL. This clone appeared a few times. Antigen unknown. Indicated treatment: some 19 received Ad26.COV2.S at low or high dose, single or two shots; 5 received placebo; per-sample allocation not given. Collection of the samples took place on day 63 after the first injection of vaccine or placebo. Donation was by an adult aged 18-55 years who was in Boston. Whole-study results and caveats: Responses of spike-specific T cells (both CD8+ and CD4+) reportedly showed substantial breadth after vaccination.

The input for sequencing was peripheral blood, taken in a trial of Ad26.COV2.S vaccine versus placebo. V is TRBV4-1 and J is TRBJ1-5; possible D gene TRBD1, 6 bases. The receptor's source is a person between 18 and 60 years old who received the Ad26.COV2.S COVID-19 vaccine or a placebo. The CDR3 coding sequence is TGCGCCAGCAGCCAAGCAGGGGAGCAGCCCCAGCATTTT. It yields the protein CASSQAGEQPQHF.